This T cell receptor (beta chain) was retrieved from a study of T cell clonotyping in hematopoietic cell transplantation. Whole-study findings and limits: Higher Inverse Simpson Index values in graft donor and pretransplant recipient predicted broader posttransplant TCR diversity. Recipient TCR diversity dropped after transplant; expanded clonotypes rose from day 30 to 180.

On this clone itself: Its antigen is as yet unknown.

Data came from immunoSEQ multiplex PCR; TCRdb stores just in-frame clones and leaves some out. The sample holds nearly 70,000 clones, roughly 93% seen once. This TCR came from a man between 50 and 59 years old in good health. Some clones in this sample may be carry-over from other donors' samples. The sample was peripheral blood mononuclear cells.

The CDR3 region is CASSSSGQPYGYTF. The CDR3 coding sequence is TGTGCCAGTAGTAGCTCAGGACAGCCCTATGGCTACACCTTC. The chain is built from TRBV19 and TRBJ1-2; possible D gene TRBD1, 6 bases. With 4 bases removed from V and 4 bases from J, the gap between germline ends came to 13 bases. Germline V gene sequence: CDR1 LNHDA, CDR2 SQIVND (reference sequence). The CDR3 is 14 amino acids. The full variable domain, with the rest looked up from reference TRBV19 and TRBJ1-2, is DGGITQSPKYLFRKEGQNVTLSCEQNLNHDAMYWYRQDPGQGLRLIYYSQIVNDFQKGDIAEGYSVSREKKESFPLTVTSAQKNPTAFYLCASSSSGQPYGYTFGSGTRLTVV.